This T cell receptor beta chain was sequenced during a study of blood T cell repertoires in COVID-19. The CDR3 extends over 15 amino acids. The V segment lost 6 bases and the J segment 5 bases; nucleotides outside the gene matches: 9. Germline-derived CDR1 and CDR2 are SGHRS and YFSETQ. The assay was immunoSEQ multiplex PCR, and TCRdb's table has in-frame clones only and misses some. The table lists 300,000 or so clones, about 85% of them singletons. Each recovered donor of Cohort 3 presented with two negative PCRs, clearance, or symptom resolution. Material: PBMCs or T cells enriched from blood (not recorded which). This TCR was sampled from a woman younger than 45 who had recovered from COVID-19. The rearrangement joins TRBV5-1 to TRBJ2-3; 10 nucleotides match TRBD1. CDR3 bases: TGCGCCAGCACCCCGGGGGGACAGGGGCAAGATACGCAGTATTTT. Translating gives CASTPGGQGQDTQYF.